This T cell receptor (beta chain) was recovered during a study of blood T cells in healthy people across ages. Study outcomes and limitations: In the absence of known donor CMV status, changes in expanded clonotypes were possibly confounded. Strong correlation existed between TCR beta diversity and naive T cell percentage.

CDR1 and CDR2 from the germline V gene are DFQATT and SNEGSKA (reference sequence). With 6 bases clipped from V and 7 bases from J, the junction kept 13 bases outside the gene matches. CDR3 size: 14 residues. A second PCR, run for about 6 to 11 cycles, used a sample-barcoded 5' primer plus a J-beta primer mix. Every cDNA molecule bore a tag from a template-switch adaptor containing 12 random nucleotides. TCRdb re-called the 5' RACE reads with MiXCR, one entry per CDR3 protein. The data show about 730,000 distinct CDR3 sequences, roughly 44% seen once. This clonotype was seen ten or more times. Its target is not known. PBMCs numbering at least 6 million were isolated per sample.

This chain joins TRBV20-1 and TRBJ1-2; 8 bases line up with TRBD1. The sample was blood. The clonotype was recovered from a woman in her fifties or sixties in good health. The DNA of the CDR3 is TGCAGTGCGTCTCCGGCGACAGGGGTTTTTGGCTACACCTTC. It specifies CSASPATGVFGYTF.